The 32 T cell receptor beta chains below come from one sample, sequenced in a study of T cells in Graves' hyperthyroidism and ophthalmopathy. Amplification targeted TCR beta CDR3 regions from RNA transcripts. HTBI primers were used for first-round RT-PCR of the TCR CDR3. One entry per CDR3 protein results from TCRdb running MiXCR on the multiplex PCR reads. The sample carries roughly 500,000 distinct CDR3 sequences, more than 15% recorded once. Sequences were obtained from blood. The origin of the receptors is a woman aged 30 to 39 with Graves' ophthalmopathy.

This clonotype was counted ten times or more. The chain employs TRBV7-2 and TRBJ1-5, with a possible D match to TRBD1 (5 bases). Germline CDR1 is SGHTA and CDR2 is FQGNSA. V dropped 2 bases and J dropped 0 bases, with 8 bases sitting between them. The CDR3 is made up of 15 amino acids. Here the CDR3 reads CASSLIGASNQPQHF. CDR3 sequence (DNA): TGTGCCAGCAGCTTAATAGGGGCTAGCAATCAGCCCCAGCATTTT. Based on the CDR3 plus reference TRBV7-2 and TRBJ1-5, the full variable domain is GAGVSQSPSNKVTEKGKDVELRCDPISGHTALYWYRQSLGQGLEFLIYFQGNSAPDKSGLPSDRFSAERTGGSVSTLTIQRTQQEDSAVYLCASSLIGASNQPQHFGDGTRLSIL.

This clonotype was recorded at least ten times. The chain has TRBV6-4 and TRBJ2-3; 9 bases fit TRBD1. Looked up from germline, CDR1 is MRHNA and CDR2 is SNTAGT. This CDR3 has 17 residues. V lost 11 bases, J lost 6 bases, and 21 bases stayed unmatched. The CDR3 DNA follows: TGTGCCCCTAGAGGGGACAGGGAGATTTTGGGCGGTGATACGCAGTATTTT. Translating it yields CAPRGDREILGGDTQYF.

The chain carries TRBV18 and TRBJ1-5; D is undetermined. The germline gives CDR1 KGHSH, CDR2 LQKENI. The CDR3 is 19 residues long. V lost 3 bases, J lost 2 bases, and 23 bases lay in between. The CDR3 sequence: CASSPTHHPPRKGNQPQHF. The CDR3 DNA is TGTGCCAGCTCACCCACACACCACCCACCGAGAAAGGGCAATCAGCCCCAGCATTTT.

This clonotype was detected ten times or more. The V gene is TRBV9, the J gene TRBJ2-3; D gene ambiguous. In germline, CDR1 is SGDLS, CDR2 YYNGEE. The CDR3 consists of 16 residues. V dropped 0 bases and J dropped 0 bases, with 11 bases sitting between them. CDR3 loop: CASSVGNSGSTDTQYF. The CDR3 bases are TGTGCCAGCAGCGTAGGAAACAGTGGCAGCACAGATACGCAGTATTTT. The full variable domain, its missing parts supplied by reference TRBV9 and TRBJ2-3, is DSGVTQTPKHLITATGQRVTLRCSPRSGDLSVYWYQQSLDQGLQFLIQYYNGEERAKGNILERFSAQQFPDLHSELNLSSLELGDSALYFCASSVGNSGSTDTQYFGPGTRLTVL.

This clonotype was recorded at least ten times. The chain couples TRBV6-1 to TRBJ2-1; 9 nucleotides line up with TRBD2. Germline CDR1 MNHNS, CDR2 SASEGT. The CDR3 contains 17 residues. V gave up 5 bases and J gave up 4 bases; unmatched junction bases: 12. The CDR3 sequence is CASSSLAGPTRYNEQFF. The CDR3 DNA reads TGTGCCAGCAGTTCCCTAGCGGGGCCGACAAGGTACAATGAGCAGTTCTTC.

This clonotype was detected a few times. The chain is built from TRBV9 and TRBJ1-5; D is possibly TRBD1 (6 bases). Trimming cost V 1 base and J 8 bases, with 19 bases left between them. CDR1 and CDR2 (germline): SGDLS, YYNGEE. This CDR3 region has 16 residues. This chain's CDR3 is CASSVSPLTGYEPQHF. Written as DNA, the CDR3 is TGTGCCAGCAGCGTAAGCCCCCTAACAGGGTACGAGCCCCAGCATTTT. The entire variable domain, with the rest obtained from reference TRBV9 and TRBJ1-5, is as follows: DSGVTQTPKHLITATGQRVTLRCSPRSGDLSVYWYQQSLDQGLQFLIQYYNGEERAKGNILERFSAQQFPDLHSELNLSSLELGDSALYFCASSVSPLTGYEPQHFGDGTRLSIL.

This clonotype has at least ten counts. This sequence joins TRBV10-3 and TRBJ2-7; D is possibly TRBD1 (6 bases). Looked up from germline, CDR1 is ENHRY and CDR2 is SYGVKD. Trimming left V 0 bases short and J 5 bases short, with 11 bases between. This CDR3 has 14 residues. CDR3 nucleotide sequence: TGTGCCATCAGTGAGTCCGGCAGGGGTGACGAGCAGTACTTC. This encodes CAISESGRGDEQYF.

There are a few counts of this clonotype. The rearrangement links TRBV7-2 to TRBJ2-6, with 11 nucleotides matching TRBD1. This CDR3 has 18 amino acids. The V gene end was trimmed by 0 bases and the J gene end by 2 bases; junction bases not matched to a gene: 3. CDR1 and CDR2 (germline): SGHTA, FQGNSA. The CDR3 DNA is TGTGCCAGCAGCTTAGCCGGGACAGGGGGTACTGGGGCCAACGTCCTGACTTTC. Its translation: CASSLAGTGGTGANVLTF. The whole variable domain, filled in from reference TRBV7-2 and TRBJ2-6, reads GAGVSQSPSNKVTEKGKDVELRCDPISGHTALYWYRQSLGQGLEFLIYFQGNSAPDKSGLPSDRFSAERTGGSVSTLTIQRTQQEDSAVYLCASSLAGTGGTGANVLTFGAGSRLTVL.

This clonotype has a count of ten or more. The CDR3 loop is CASSLVQGAFGIQYF. The CDR3 DNA follows: TGCGCCAGCAGCTTGGTCCAGGGGGCATTCGGCATTCAGTACTTC. The genes are TRBV5-1 and TRBJ2-4; TRBD1 matches 8 bases. The CDR3 is made up of 15 amino acids. Trimming cost V 0 bases and J 9 bases; bases outside gene matches: 8. Germline V gene lookup returns CDR1 SGHRS and CDR2 YFSETQ.

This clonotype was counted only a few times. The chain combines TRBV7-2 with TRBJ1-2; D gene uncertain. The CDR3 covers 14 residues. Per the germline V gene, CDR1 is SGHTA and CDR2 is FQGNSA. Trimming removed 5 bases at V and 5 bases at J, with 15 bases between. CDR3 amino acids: CASSPMRFGYGYTF. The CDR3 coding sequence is TGTGCCAGCAGCCCAATGAGGTTTGGTTATGGCTACACCTTC.

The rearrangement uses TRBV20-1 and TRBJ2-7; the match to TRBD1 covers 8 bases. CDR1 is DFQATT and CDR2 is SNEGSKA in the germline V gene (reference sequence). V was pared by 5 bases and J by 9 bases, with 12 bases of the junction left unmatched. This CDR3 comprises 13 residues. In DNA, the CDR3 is TGCAGTGCTGGAATGACAGGGGAGTTCGCGCAGTACTTC. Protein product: CSAGMTGEFAQYF.

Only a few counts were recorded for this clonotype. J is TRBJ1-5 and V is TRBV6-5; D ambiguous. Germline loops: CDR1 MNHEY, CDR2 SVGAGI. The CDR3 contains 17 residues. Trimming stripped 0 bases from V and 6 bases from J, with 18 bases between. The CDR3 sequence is CASSYSPSRNDGQPQHF. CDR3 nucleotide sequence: TGTGCCAGCAGTTACTCGCCCTCCCGTAATGACGGTCAGCCCCAGCATTTT.

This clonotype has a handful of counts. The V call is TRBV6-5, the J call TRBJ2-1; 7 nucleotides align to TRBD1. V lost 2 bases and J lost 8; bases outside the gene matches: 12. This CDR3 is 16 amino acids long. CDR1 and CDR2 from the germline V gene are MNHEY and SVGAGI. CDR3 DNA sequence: TGTGCCAGCAGTTACGTCTTGGGCCAGGGGGATTATGAGCAGTTCTTC. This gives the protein CASSYVLGQGDYEQFF.

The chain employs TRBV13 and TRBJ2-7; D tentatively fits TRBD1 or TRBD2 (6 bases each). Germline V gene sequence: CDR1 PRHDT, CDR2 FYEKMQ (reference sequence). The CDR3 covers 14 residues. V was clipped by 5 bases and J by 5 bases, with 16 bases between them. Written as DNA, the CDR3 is TGTGCCAGCAGCATCGGGGGCCATCGCCACGAGCAGTACTTC. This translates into CASSIGGHRHEQYF.

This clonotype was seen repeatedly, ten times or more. The CDR3 here is CASSLGRGQGLAGTNTQYF. Here the CDR3 DNA reads TGTGCCAGCAGTTTAGGGCGCGGACAGGGACTAGCGGGAACGAATACGCAGTATTTT. The V call is TRBV28, the J call TRBJ2-3; TRBD2 matches at 13 bases. With V trimmed by 2 bases and J by 7 bases, 15 bases remained unmatched. The germline gives CDR1 MDHEN, CDR2 SYDVKM. The CDR3 contains 19 residues. Full variable domain (outside the CDR3, taken from reference TRBV28 and TRBJ2-3): DVKVTQSSRYLVKRTGEKVFLECVQDMDHENMFWYRQDPGLGLRLIYFSYDVKMKEKGDIPEGYSVSREKKERFSLILESASTNQTSMYLCASSLGRGQGLAGTNTQYFGPGTRLTVL.

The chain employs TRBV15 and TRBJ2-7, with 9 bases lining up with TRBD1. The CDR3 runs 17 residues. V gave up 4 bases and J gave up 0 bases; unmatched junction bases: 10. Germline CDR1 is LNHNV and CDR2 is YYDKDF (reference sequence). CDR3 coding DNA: TGTGCCACCAGCACCTGGGGACAGGGCCAAAGCTCCTACGAGCAGTACTTC. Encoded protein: CATSTWGQGQSSYEQYF.

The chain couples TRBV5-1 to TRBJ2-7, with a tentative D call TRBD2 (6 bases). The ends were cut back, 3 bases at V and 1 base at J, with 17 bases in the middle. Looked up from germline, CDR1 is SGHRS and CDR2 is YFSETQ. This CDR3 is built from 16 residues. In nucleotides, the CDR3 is TGCGCCAGCAGCTGGGGAGTATGGGACTCTTCCTACGAGCAGTACTTC. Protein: CASSWGVWDSSYEQYF. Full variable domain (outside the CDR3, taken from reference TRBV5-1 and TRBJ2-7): KAGVTQTPRYLIKTRGQQVTLSCSPISGHRSVSWYQQTPGQGLQFLFEYFSETQRNKGNFPGRFSGRQFSNSRSEMNVSTLELGDSALYLCASSWGVWDSSYEQYFGPGTRLTVT.

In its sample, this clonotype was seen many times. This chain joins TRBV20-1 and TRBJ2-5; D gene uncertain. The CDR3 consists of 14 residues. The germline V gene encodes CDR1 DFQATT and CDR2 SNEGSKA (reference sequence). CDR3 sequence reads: CSKIWVRAKETQYF. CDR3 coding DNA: TGCAGCAAGATCTGGGTTCGCGCAAAAGAGACCCAGTACTTC.

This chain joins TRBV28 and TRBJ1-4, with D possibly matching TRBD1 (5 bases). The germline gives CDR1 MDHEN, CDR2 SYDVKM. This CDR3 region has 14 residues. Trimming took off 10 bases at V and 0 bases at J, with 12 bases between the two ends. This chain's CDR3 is CATYGGATNEKLFF. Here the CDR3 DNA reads TGTGCCACCTACGGAGGGGCAACTAATGAAAAACTGTTTTTT.

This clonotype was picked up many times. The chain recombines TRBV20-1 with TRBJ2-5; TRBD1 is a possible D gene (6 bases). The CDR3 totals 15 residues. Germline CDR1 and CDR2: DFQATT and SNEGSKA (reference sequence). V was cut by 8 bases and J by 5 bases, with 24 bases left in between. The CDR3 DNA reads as TGCAGTTTGGATACAGGGAAGGGCGCGGAGGAGACCCAGTACTTC. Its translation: CSLDTGKGAEETQYF.

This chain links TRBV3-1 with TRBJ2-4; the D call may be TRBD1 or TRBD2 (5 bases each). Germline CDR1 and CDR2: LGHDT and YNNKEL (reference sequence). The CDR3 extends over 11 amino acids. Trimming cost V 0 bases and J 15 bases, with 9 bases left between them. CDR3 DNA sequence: TGTGCCAGCAGCCAAGAGAGGGGACCGTACTTC. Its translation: CASSQERGPYF.

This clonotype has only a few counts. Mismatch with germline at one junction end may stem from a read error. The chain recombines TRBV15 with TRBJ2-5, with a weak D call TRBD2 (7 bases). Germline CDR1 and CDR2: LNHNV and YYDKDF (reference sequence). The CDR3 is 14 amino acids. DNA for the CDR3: TGTGCCACCGGCAGAGGGAGGGGGCAAGAGACCCAGTACTTC. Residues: CATGRGRGQETQYF. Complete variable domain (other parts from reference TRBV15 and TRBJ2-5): DAMVIQNPRYQVTQFGKPVTLSCSQTLNHNVMYWYQQKSSQAPKLLFHYYDKDFNNEADTPDNFQSRRPNTSFCFLDIRSPGLGDTAMYLCATGRGRGQETQYFGPGTRLLVL.

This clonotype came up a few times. The CDR3 here is CASSQSVGELFF. DNA for the CDR3: TGTGCCAGCAGCCAATCTGTCGGGGAGCTGTTTTTT. This chain links TRBV3-1 with TRBJ2-2, with unresolved D. The CDR3 extends over 12 amino acids. Trimming left V 2 bases short and J 7 bases short, with 5 bases between. The V gene's germline CDR1 is LGHDT and CDR2 YNNKEL (reference sequence). Full variable domain (missing parts from reference TRBV3-1 and TRBJ2-2): DTAVSQTPKYLVTQMGNDKSIKCEQNLGHDTMYWYKQDSKKFLKIMFSYNNKELIINETVPNRFSPKSPDKAHLNLHINSLELGDSAVYFCASSQSVGELFFGEGSRLTVL.

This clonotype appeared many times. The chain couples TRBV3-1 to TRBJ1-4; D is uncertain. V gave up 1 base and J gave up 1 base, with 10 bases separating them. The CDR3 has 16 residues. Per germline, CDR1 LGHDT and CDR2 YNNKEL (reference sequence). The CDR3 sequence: CASSQAGPGTNEKLFF. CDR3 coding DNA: TGTGCCAGCAGCCAAGCCGGACCAGGAACTAATGAAAAACTGTTTTTT.

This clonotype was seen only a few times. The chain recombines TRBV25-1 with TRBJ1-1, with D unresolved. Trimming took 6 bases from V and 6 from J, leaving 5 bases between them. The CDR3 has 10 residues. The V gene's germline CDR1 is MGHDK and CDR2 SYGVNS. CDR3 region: CASSCPEAFF. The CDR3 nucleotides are TGTGCCAGCAGCTGCCCTGAAGCTTTCTTT.

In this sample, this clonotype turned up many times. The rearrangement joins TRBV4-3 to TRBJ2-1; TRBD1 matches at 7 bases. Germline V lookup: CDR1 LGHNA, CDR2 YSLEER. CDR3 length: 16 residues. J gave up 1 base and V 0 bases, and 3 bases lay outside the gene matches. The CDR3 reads CASSQDSGGSYNEQFF. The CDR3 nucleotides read TGCGCCAGCAGCCAAGATTCAGGGGGTTCCTACAATGAGCAGTTCTTC.

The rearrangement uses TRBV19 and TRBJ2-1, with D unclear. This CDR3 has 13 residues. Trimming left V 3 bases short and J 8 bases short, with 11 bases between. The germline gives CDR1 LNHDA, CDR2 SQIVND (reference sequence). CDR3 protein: CASSIYMGDEQFF. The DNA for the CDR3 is TGTGCCAGTAGTATTTACATGGGCGATGAGCAGTTCTTC.

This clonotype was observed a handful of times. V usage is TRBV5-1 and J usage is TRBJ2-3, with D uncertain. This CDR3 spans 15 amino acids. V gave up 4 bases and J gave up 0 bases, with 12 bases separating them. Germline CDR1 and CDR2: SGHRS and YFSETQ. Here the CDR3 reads CASSQTATSTDTQYF. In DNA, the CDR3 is TGCGCCAGCAGCCAAACAGCCACTAGCACAGATACGCAGTATTTT.

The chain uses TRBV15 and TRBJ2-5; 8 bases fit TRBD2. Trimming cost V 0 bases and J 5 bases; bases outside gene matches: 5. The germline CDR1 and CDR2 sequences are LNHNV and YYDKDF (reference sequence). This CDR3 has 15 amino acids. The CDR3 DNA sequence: TGTGCCACCAGCAGAGATTCGAGCGGGAGTGAGACCCAGTACTTC. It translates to CATSRDSSGSETQYF.

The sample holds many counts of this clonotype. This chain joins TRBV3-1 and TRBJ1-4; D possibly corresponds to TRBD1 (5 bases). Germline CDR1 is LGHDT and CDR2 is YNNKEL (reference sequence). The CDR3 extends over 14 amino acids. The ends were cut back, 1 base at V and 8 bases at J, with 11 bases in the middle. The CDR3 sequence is CASSQGRDLEKLFF. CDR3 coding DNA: TGTGCCAGCAGCCAAGGGCGGGACCTGGAAAAACTGTTTTTT.

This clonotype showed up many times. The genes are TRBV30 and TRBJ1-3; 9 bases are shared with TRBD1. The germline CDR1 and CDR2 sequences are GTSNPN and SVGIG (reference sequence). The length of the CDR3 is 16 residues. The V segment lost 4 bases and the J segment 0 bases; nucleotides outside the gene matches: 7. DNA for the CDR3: TGTGCCTGGACCTTCGGGACAGGGATCTCTGGAAACACCATATATTTT. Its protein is CAWTFGTGISGNTIYF.

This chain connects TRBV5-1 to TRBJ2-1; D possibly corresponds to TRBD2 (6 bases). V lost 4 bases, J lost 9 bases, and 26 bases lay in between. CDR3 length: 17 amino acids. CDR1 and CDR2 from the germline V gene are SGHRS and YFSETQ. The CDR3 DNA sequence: TGCGCCAGCAGCCCCACAAACCCCCTAGCGCCCGATGGTGAGCAGTTCTTC. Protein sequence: CASSPTNPLAPDGEQFF.